This TCR beta chain came from a study of PD-1 blockade in classical Hodgkin lymphoma. V shed 4 bases and J shed 1 base, with 11 bases lying between them. The CDR3 extends over 14 amino acids. CDR1 is SGDLS, CDR2 YYNGEE, per germline. The data were produced by immunoSEQ multiplex PCR, yet TCRdb's version contains in-frame clones alone and is incomplete. The data show under 20,000 clones, approximately 88% seen once. All trial patients relapsed after autologous stem cell transplantation. This receptor was obtained from a human donor with classical Hodgkin lymphoma. This material consisted of peripheral blood mononuclear cells (PBMCs), taken at baseline. The rearrangement links TRBV9 to TRBJ2-5; D uncertain. Written as DNA, the CDR3 is TGTGCCAGCAGCCAAACAGCGTTCCAAGAGACCCAGTACTTC. This gives the protein CASSQTAFQETQYF.